A selection of T cell receptor beta chains follows, all from one sample in a study of shared clonotypes between healthy human individuals. Data came from immunoSEQ multiplex PCR; TCRdb stores just in-frame clones and leaves some out. The data show millions of clones, 85% to 95% seen once. The sequencing sample was made of naive CD8+ T cells from PBMCs. The receptors here all came from a man aged 18 to 30 in good health. Some clones in this sample may be carry-over from other donors' samples. CDR3s include the opening cysteine and the closing phenylalanine or tryptophan. D genes are given only for firm matches.

J gene: TRBJ1-1; V gene: TRBV28; D gene: TRBD1; CDR3 protein: CASSDSGTGLEAFF; CDR3 DNA: TGTGCCAGTTCCGATTCCGGGACAGGTCTCGAAGCTTTCTTT
J gene: TRBJ2-3; V gene: TRBV27; D gene: -; CDR3 protein: CASSLTAPLTLLSDTQYF; CDR3 DNA: TGTGCCAGCAGTTTGACAGCTCCCTTGACGCTGCTTTCAGATACGCAGTATTTT
J gene: TRBJ1-2; V gene: TRBV27; D gene: -; CDR3 protein: CASSLSAVPYGYTF; CDR3 DNA: TGTGCCAGCAGTTTATCGGCTGTGCCCTATGGCTACACCTTC
J gene: TRBJ2-1; V gene: TRBV4-1; D gene: TRBD2; CDR3 protein: CASSPLAGRGNEQFF; CDR3 DNA: TGCGCCAGCAGCCCCCTAGCGGGTCGGGGCAATGAGCAGTTCTTC
J gene: TRBJ1-5; V gene: TRBV7-8; D gene: -; CDR3 protein: CASSLSRIKPQHF; CDR3 DNA: TGTGCCAGCAGCTTATCACGTATCAAACCCCAGCATTTT
J gene: TRBJ1-1; V gene: TRBV28; D gene: -; CDR3 protein: CASSLPGELTEAFF; CDR3 DNA: TGTGCCAGCAGTTTACCAGGGGAACTTACTGAAGCTTTCTTT
J gene: TRBJ2-1; V gene: TRBV28; D gene: TRBD2; CDR3 protein: CASTLPRDRDPSGRPRTYNEQFF; CDR3 DNA: TGTGCCAGCACATTGCCACGCGACAGGGATCCTAGCGGGAGGCCCAGAACCTACAATGAGCAGTTCTTC
J gene: TRBJ2-7; V gene: TRBV7-9; D gene: -; CDR3 protein: CASSPVSSGEQYF; CDR3 DNA: TGTGCCAGCAGCCCCGTCTCCTCGGGCGAGCAGTACTTC
J gene: TRBJ1-2; V gene: TRBV5-1; D gene: TRBD1; CDR3 protein: CASSWRGQGMNYGYTF; CDR3 DNA: TGCGCCAGCAGCTGGAGAGGACAGGGAATGAACTATGGCTACACCTTC
J gene: TRBJ1-1; V gene: TRBV7-2; D gene: -; CDR3 protein: CASSLGRPSGNTEAFF; CDR3 DNA: TGTGCCAGCAGCTTAGGGAGGCCATCAGGGAACACTGAAGCTTTCTTT
J gene: TRBJ2-3; V gene: TRBV7-9; D gene: -; CDR3 protein: CASSLIGQRSTDTQYF; CDR3 DNA: TGTGCCAGCAGCTTAATTGGTCAGCGAAGCACAGATACGCAGTATTTT
J gene: TRBJ2-7; V gene: TRBV29-1; D gene: TRBD1; CDR3 protein: CSALTGGEQYF; CDR3 DNA: TGCAGCGCCCTGACAGGGGGCGAGCAGTACTTC
J gene: TRBJ2-7; V gene: TRBV4-1; D gene: -; CDR3 protein: CASSLWTGYEQYF; CDR3 DNA: TGCGCCAGCAGCCTTTGGACGGGCTACGAGCAGTACTTC
J gene: TRBJ2-7; V gene: TRBV5-6; D gene: -; CDR3 protein: CASSLGLGQLSYEQYF; CDR3 DNA: TGTGCCAGCAGCTTGGGGCTGGGGCAGCTCTCCTACGAGCAGTACTTC
J gene: TRBJ2-1; V gene: TRBV27; D gene: TRBD2; CDR3 protein: CASSSVRDYHYNEQFF; CDR3 DNA: TGTGCCAGCAGTTCCGTCCGGGACTACCACTACAATGAGCAGTTCTTC
J gene: TRBJ2-3; V gene: TRBV11-2; D gene: TRBD1; CDR3 protein: CASSSRDSLVTDTQYF; CDR3 DNA: TGTGCCAGCAGCTCCCGGGACAGCCTCGTCACAGATACGCAGTATTTT